The 19 T cell receptor beta chains listed next were all sequenced from one sample in a study of blood T cell repertoires in COVID-19. The assay was immunoSEQ multiplex PCR, and TCRdb's table has in-frame clones only and misses some. The data show 110,000 to 150,000 clones, around nine tenths seen once. The sequenced material came from peripheral blood. The receptor source for this set is a woman in her forties or fifties with acute or convalescent COVID-19.

This clone was found once. The chain carries TRBV5-6 and TRBJ2-3; TRBD2 agrees at 7 bases. This CDR3 has 15 amino acids. Losses at the gene ends were 3 bases for V and 6 bases for J; bases not matched to a gene: 10. Germline lookup yields CDR1 SGHDT and CDR2 YYEEEE. The CDR3 sequence is CASSSRWGGYDTQYF. As DNA, the CDR3 is TGTGCCAGCAGCTCGAGGTGGGGAGGGTACGATACGCAGTATTTT.

A single count supports this clone. The rearrangement joins TRBV3-1 (or the pseudogene TRBV3-2) to TRBJ2-5; 8 nucleotides match TRBD1. CDR3 size: 14 residues. V lost 1 base and J lost 9; bases outside the gene matches: 7. Germline V gene data show CDR1 as LGHDT and CDR2 as YNNKEL (reference sequence). This chain's CDR3 is CASSQGDRPGAQYF. The CDR3, as DNA: TGTGCCAGCAGCCAAGGGGACAGGCCTGGGGCCCAGTACTTC.

The chain joins TRBV24-1 to TRBJ2-7, with TRBD1 matching over 8 bases. CDR3 size: 15 residues. Germline V gene data show CDR1 as KGHDR and CDR2 as SFDVKD. V trimming: 4 bases; J trimming: 3 bases; junction bases outside the gene matches: 7. The CDR3, as DNA: TGTGCCACCAGTGACCCCTCCGGGACAGGCTACGAGCAGTACTTC. Translation gives CATSDPSGTGYEQYF.

The genes are TRBV6-5 and TRBJ2-6; D is perhaps TRBD2 (6 bases). Trimming stripped 7 bases from V and 2 bases from J, with 9 bases between. The CDR3 length is 14 residues. Per the germline V gene, CDR1 is MNHEY and CDR2 is SVGAGI. The CDR3 nucleotides are TGTGCCAGCATCGAGCGGGCTGGGGCCAACGTCCTGACTTTC. As protein: CASIERAGANVLTF.

This chain links TRBV5-5 with TRBJ1-4; a possible D gene is TRBD1 (5 bases). V was shortened by 1 base and J by 5 bases, with 12 bases between the two germline ends. Germline CDR1 SGHKS, CDR2 YYEKEE (reference sequence). The length of the CDR3 is 15 residues. The CDR3 DNA is TGTGCCAGCAGCTTGATTGGACATCCGAATGAAAAACTGTTTTTT. It codes for CASSLIGHPNEKLFF.

The chain uses TRBV2 and TRBJ2-1; D is perhaps TRBD2 (5 bases). Germline V gene sequence: CDR1 SNHLY, CDR2 FYNNEI. This CDR3 has 17 amino acids. With 6 bases removed from V and 0 bases from J, the gap between germline ends came to 18 bases. The CDR3 is CASRVRTFSISYNEQFF. CDR3 nucleotide sequence: TGTGCCAGCAGGGTGAGGACTTTTTCTATCTCCTACAATGAGCAGTTCTTC.

CDR3 bases: TGTGCCAGCAGTCCTGGACAGGGTCGGGGGGAAGAGACCCAGTACTTC. Protein sequence: CASSPGQGRGEETQYF. V is TRBV5-5 and J is TRBJ2-5; D is perhaps TRBD1 (8 bases). V was shortened by 5 bases and J by 3 bases, with 20 bases between the two germline ends. The CDR3 covers 16 residues. Germline V gives CDR1 SGHKS, CDR2 YYEKEE (reference sequence).

The V gene is TRBV5-1, the J gene TRBJ2-1; 9 bases fit TRBD1. V lost 4 bases to trimming and J lost 7 bases; unmatched junction nucleotides: 12. This CDR3 has 16 amino acids. Per germline, CDR1 SGHRS and CDR2 YFSETQ. CDR3 nucleotides: TGCGCCAGCAGCCCGACCGGGACAGGGTCACCGAATGAGCAGTTCTTC. This codes for CASSPTGTGSPNEQFF.

The chain uses TRBV7-9 and TRBJ1-5; unclear D gene. Trimming left V 3 bases short and J 7 bases short, with 7 bases between. In germline, CDR1 is SEHNR, CDR2 FQNEAQ (reference sequence). This CDR3 contains 12 residues. This CDR3 reads CASSFDTQPQHF. The CDR3 DNA sequence: TGTGCCAGCAGCTTCGACACCCAGCCCCAGCATTTT. The full variable domain, rest sourced from reference TRBV7-9 and TRBJ1-5, is DTGVSQNPRHKITKRGQNVTFRCDPISEHNRLYWYRQTLGQGPEFLTYFQNEAQLEKSRLLSDRFSAERPKGSFSTLEIQRTEQGDSAMYLCASSFDTQPQHFGDGTRLSIL.

V and J are TRBV14 and TRBJ2-3; 14 positions agree with TRBD2. The CDR3 sequence is 15 residues long. Germline assignment: CDR1 SGHDN and CDR2 FVKESK. The V and J ends lost 4 bases and 4 bases, in that order; junction bases with no gene match: 1. The CDR3 DNA reads TGTGCCAGCAGCCTGGGACTAGCGGGAGCAGATACGCAGTATTTT. Its protein is CASSLGLAGADTQYF.

The chain is built from TRBV5-4 and TRBJ1-2; tentatively, D is TRBD1 (5 bases). This CDR3 comprises 12 residues. The V and J ends lost 4 bases and 2 bases respectively, with 6 bases between them. Germline CDR1 reads SGHNT; CDR2 reads YYREEE (reference sequence). CDR3 sequence: CASSGQNYGYTF. The CDR3 coding sequence is TGTGCCAGCAGCGGACAAAACTATGGCTACACCTTC.

This clone was seen more than once but under ten times. The rearrangement links TRBV7-9 to TRBJ2-5; D possibly corresponds to TRBD2 (5 bases). With 1 base removed from V and 2 bases from J, the gap between germline ends came to 11 bases. Germline V gives CDR1 SEHNR, CDR2 FQNEAQ (reference sequence). CDR3 length: 15 amino acids. In nucleotides, the CDR3 is TGTGCCAGCAGCTTAGTGGGAGCCACACAAGAGACCCAGTACTTC. Encoded protein: CASSLVGATQETQYF. Combining the CDR3 with reference TRBV7-9 and TRBJ2-5 gives the whole variable domain DTGVSQNPRHKITKRGQNVTFRCDPISEHNRLYWYRQTLGQGPEFLTYFQNEAQLEKSRLLSDRFSAERPKGSFSTLEIQRTEQGDSAMYLCASSLVGATQETQYFGPGTRLLVL.

The V call is TRBV4-1, the J call TRBJ2-2, with 9 bases identical to TRBD2. The CDR3 length is 17 residues. CDR1 MGHRA and CDR2 YSYEKL come from the germline V gene. Trimming removed 4 bases from V and 4 bases from J; junction bases left unmatched: 10. The CDR3 is CASSPQLAGMVTGELFF. The CDR3 nucleotides are TGCGCCAGCAGCCCCCAGCTAGCGGGAATGGTCACCGGGGAGCTGTTTTTT.

The chain is built from TRBV29-1 and TRBJ2-1, with TRBD1 as a possible D gene (6 bases). Trimming shortened V by 4 bases and J by 6 bases, and 19 bases separated the two germline ends. Germline lookup yields CDR1 SQVTM and CDR2 ANQGSEA. This CDR3 region has 15 residues. In nucleotides, the CDR3 is TGCAGCGTTGTCCACCTCCGGGACACAGGCAATGAGCAGTTCTTC. Protein product: CSVVHLRDTGNEQFF.

This chain links TRBV7-3 with TRBJ2-3, with a possible D match to TRBD2 (6 bases). V was clipped by 3 bases and J by 0 bases, with 7 bases between them. Germline-derived CDR1 and CDR2 are SGHTA and FQGTGA. This CDR3 contains 14 residues. In DNA, the CDR3 is TGTGCCAGCAGCTTCGGGACTAGCACAGATACGCAGTATTTT. It encodes CASSFGTSTDTQYF.

The chain is built from TRBV9 and TRBJ1-1; 9 bases are shared with TRBD1. This CDR3 comprises 14 residues. The ends lost 3 bases at V and 4 bases at J; junction bases unmatched: 4. The germline V gene encodes CDR1 SGDLS and CDR2 YYNGEE. CDR3 DNA sequence: TGTGCCAGCAGCGCCGAGACAGGGGGCACTGAAGCTTTCTTT. Its protein is CASSAETGGTEAFF.

This rearrangement joins TRBV7-6 to TRBJ2-2; 7 bases map to TRBD1. The germline V gene encodes CDR1 SGHVS and CDR2 FNYEAQ. The V gene end was trimmed by 0 bases and the J gene end by 4 bases; junction bases not matched to a gene: 11. The CDR3 sequence is 18 residues long. Written as DNA, the CDR3 is TGTGCCAGCAGCTTAGCCCCACAACAGGGGTCGCGCACCGGGGAGCTGTTTTTT. Its protein is CASSLAPQQGSRTGELFF.

This rearrangement joins TRBV20-1 to TRBJ1-4; D might be TRBD1 (5 bases). The germline V gene has CDR1 DFQATT and CDR2 SNEGSKA (reference sequence). Deletions cut 7 bases from V and 3 bases from J, with 6 bases between. CDR3 size: 11 residues. Here the CDR3 DNA reads TGCAGTGTAGGGGCTAATGAAAAACTGTTTTTT. Residues: CSVGANEKLFF.

V and J are TRBV28 and TRBJ1-6; 10 positions agree with TRBD1. The CDR3 has 14 amino acids. Germline V gene sequence: CDR1 MDHEN, CDR2 SYDVKM. Losses at the gene ends were 7 bases for V and 10 bases for J; bases not matched to a gene: 7. The CDR3, as DNA: TGTGCCAGCACCCAAGGGACAGGGGTCTCACCCCTCCACTTT. Translated: CASTQGTGVSPLHF.